This T cell receptor (beta chain) was captured in a study of cytomegalovirus exposure and HLA in healthy donors listed by TCRdb under 2017. For the wider study: In an earlier analysis of 450 to 750 of the donors, 276 Gb of sequence data and some 100 million unique TCR beta sequences from 180 million or so T cells were reported. The genetic ancestry cluster associated with self-reported Caucasian donors included over 80% of the approximately 430 genotyped donors. The study used immunosequencing to profile the T cell repertoires of approximately 630 subjects and linked those repertoires to cytomegalovirus serostatus. Across around 400 genotyped donors of the cohort, an average of about 250,000 unique TCR beta nucleotide sequences per donor were sequenced, and approximately 19% of those sequences were non-productive. In the later analysis, no new phenotypic data were used to find candidate immune exposures; instead, reliance was placed on TCR beta sequences and their occurrence across donors. Both class I and class II loci were covered by HLA typing, at four-digit resolution. The study aimed to test whether cataloging public T cell receptors could reveal signatures of past pathogen exposure. Donor age, sex, ethnicity and CMV serostatus were compiled together with the repertoire data. The study combined high-throughput TCR immunosequencing, statistical association of individual TCRs with disease status, and machine learning to predict cytomegalovirus infection status. Typing coverage differed by locus: A, B, C, DRB1 and DQB1 were typed in roughly 620-640 donors, DQA1 in about 500, DPA1 in around 580, and DPB1 in 450 to 480. Genome-wide SNP genotypes for about 65% of the roughly 700 donors were used in a later genetic analysis, which treated that subset as a discovery cohort. An earlier analysis of a few hundred of the donors applied high-throughput TCR beta sequencing to assess whether each TCR beta V gene segment acted as functional or pseudogenic. Along with the roughly 700-subject first cohort, a separate validation cohort of over a hundred different subjects was used. All discovery cohort repertoires had been generated on a single sequencing platform. About 310 gigabases of sequencing data and some 85 million unique TCR sequences were included in an early release covering about 700 HLA-typed donors. About 5 DR-DQ haplotypes were handled as single units for association and clustering, since linkage in the cohort was strong. To study patterns of TCR occurrence, a later analysis re-analyzed previously published TCR beta repertoires from 666 donors and added high-resolution HLA genotyping.

V and J lose 4 bases and 1 base, and a span of 11 bases separates them. The CDR3 has 14 amino acids, counting the end cysteine and phenylalanine. The entry retains the CDR3 DNA only, 42 bases that are in frame from base 1. The germline V gene specifies SGHRS as CDR1 and YFSETQ as CDR2. Library generation was performed with the immunoSEQ multiplex PCR assay. For the multiplex PCR, a mixture combining 60 forward primers for TCR Vbeta segments and 13 reverse primers for TCR Jbeta segments was used. Amplification of the CDR3 region of rearranged TCR beta genes was performed with a multiplex PCR assay on genomic DNA. The Illumina HiSeq System was used to sequence the amplified TCR beta libraries as 87-base-pair reads. The published analysis was carried out like this. In a later analysis, roughly 80 million unique TCR beta chains were counted across the roughly 610 repertoires, and some 10 million of these chains were shared by at least two donors. Raw reads were error-corrected and collapsed into unique sequences by a nearest-neighbor algorithm in which closely related sequences were merged to remove PCR and sequencing errors. Alignment of CDR3 sequences to IMGT reference sequences was used to assign V, D and J gene segments. Each retained sequence needed at least a six-nucleotide match to both a V gene segment and a J gene segment. A rearrangement was called productive if the CDR3 had no stop codons and remained in frame with V and J, and every other rearrangement was called non-productive. CDR3 was defined according to IMGT convention as the region running from the second conserved V-encoded cysteine to the conserved J-encoded phenylalanine. Sequences without an unambiguous match to a single V gene segment were excluded from the earlier analysis of approximately 600 of the donors. An earlier analysis of fewer than 750 of the donors called V segments functional above 56.7% productive rearrangements and segregating when the between-donor standard deviation exceeded 5%. To diagnose cytomegalovirus status from the catalog of TCR beta chain sequences, a statistical classification framework was built. In a later analysis, V and J genes were assigned by comparing TCR nucleotide sequences against IMGT/GENE-DB human TR gene sequences. A later analysis assigned CDR3 sequences and most-parsimonious VDJ recombination scenarios with the TCRdist pipeline. In a later analysis, each TCR beta chain was defined by its CDR3 amino acid sequence together with its V-gene family, and reads lacking a unique V-gene family were excluded. A later analysis removed several hundred highly shared, low-generation-probability nucleotide sequences to deal with suspected cross-contamination and a sequencing artifact. In a later analysis, a clonal expansion index was calculated for each public chain from normalized within-repertoire ranks of inferred template counts. In a later analysis, generation probabilities were computed using a VDJ recombination model fitted to out-of-frame rearrangements, and the results were checked against IGoR. A later analysis scored TCR-TCR, TCR-HLA and TCR-CMV co-occurrence with hypergeometric tests, applying a repertoire-size bias correction to TCR pairs. To estimate false discovery rates, a later analysis permuted the HLA or CMV assignments 20 times. In a later analysis, co-occurring TCRs were grouped using DBSCAN, with TCRdist sequence similarity added in when clustering inside HLA-allele-positive subsets. Co-occurrence clustering excluded repertoires with fewer than 30,000 or more than 120,000 public chains, plus five with anomalous nucleotide sharing. The source is immuneACCESS, and TCRdb retained only in-frame sequences with V and J called. Part of the clones is not carried over; for the studies checked, unresolved V genes explain less than half of this, and the remainder is unexplained. V, J and clone size are taken as reported in that table, and D and trimming were inferred from the DNA itself. This sample holds roughly 220,000 clones; under 80% were observed only once. The ten largest clones add up to roughly 2% of the sample.

On the study overall, not on this receptor specifically: At a false discovery rate of 0.05, a later analysis linked fewer than 20,000 TCR beta sequences to specific HLA alleles. The earlier analysis of approximately 540 of the donors excluded fewer than 20 rarely observed V segments, including chromosome 9 orphons, because counts were too low. A further reported finding was that TCR beta sequences accurately predicted the HLA-A and HLA-B alleles for most subjects in the first cohort. According to a later analysis, parvovirus B19, influenza, CMV and Epstein-Barr virus appeared linked to several top co-occurrence clusters. Some IMGT-functional V segments, including TRBV6-2 and TRBV6-3, could not be distinguished by the 87-base-pair reads and were therefore excluded. Compared with equally common non-associated chains, HLA-associated TCR beta chains in a later analysis were more clonally expanded and had lower generation probabilities. HLA typing was unavailable for some donors at each locus, so association tests used only the typed subset. Correlated functional status among segregating V segments might be attributable to linkage disequilibrium, but an unknown experimental factor could not be ruled out. In this cohort, only TCR beta chains were sequenced, and detectable features were limited by the absence of alpha or paired-chain data. A later genetic analysis associated a missense DCLRE1C variant with V-gene and J-gene trimming of TCR beta chains, and an independent cohort replicated the association. Three of the identified cytomegalovirus-associated TCR beta chains were confirmed in vitro to be specific for cytomegalovirus antigens. While some public TCRs were present in many individuals, most TCR sequences turned up only very rarely across donors. In an earlier analysis of about 540 of the donors, most TCR beta V segments were observed in productive rearrangements about 90% or about 30% of the time, broadly matching IMGT annotations. A cluster of highly shared sequence variants was judged likely to be a technical artifact of the sequencing pipeline. It was suggested by the authors that the approach could potentially be generalized to other disease states and immunological phenotypes. The classifier was reported to diagnose cytomegalovirus status with high specificity and sensitivity in both the original and validation cohorts. Sequencing depth was assumed to be roughly uniform across donors in the presence/absence analyses, though that assumption may not hold. Strong co-occurrence of HLA alleles, especially DR and DQ, made assigning TCR associations to individual alleles difficult. According to a later analysis, TCR association rates differed among HLA loci, with DRB1 alleles showing the most associated TCRs and HLA-C alleles showing the fewest. The only immune exposure information available for the cohort was CMV serostatus. According to a later genetic analysis, donors in an Asian-associated ancestry cluster had fewer N-insertions in productive TCRs than the approximately 700-donor mean. A later analysis found that most CMV-associated TCR beta chains appeared HLA-restricted, with HLA associations seemingly driven largely by CMV exposure. The study gave a list of some 150 TCR beta chains associated with cytomegalovirus.

In total, approximately 700 healthy bone marrow donors made up the cohort. At the time of sampling, every cohort member was nominally healthy, though immune exposures that went unrecorded were likely present. The donor tested CMV seronegative, placing the donor among the 350 or so seronegative members of the cohort. Each donor provided a peripheral blood sample, and peripheral blood mononuclear cells were used for TCR beta sequencing. The Qiagen DNeasy Blood Extraction Kit was used to extract genomic DNA from the blood cell samples. This clone was recorded a few times. This receptor's antigen is unknown. Base qualities are not at hand, and no much larger clone is one base apart.

The rearrangement joined TRBV5-1 to TRBJ1-1; TRBD1 is perhaps the D gene, given 6 matching bases. The TCR sequence derives from a woman aged 25 to 45 in good health and CMV-seronegative. Sequenced: PBMCs. The nucleotide sequence reads TGCGCCAGCAGCCCGGGACATCCGAACACTGAAGCTTTCTTT. Protein translation: CASSPGHPNTEAFF.